Below are 11 T cell receptor beta chains sequenced from a single sample in a study of cytomegalovirus exposure and HLA in healthy donors. Primers: 60 Vbeta forward and 13 Jbeta reverse. Here immunoSEQ multiplex PCR was the method, and the copy in TCRdb shows in-frame clones only, minus some. The repertoire holds roughly 150,000 clones, with around 84% as singletons. The sample was PBMCs. The receptors originated from a man younger than 45 in good health and CMV-seropositive.

The chain has TRBV7-9 and TRBJ1-1; D possibly corresponds to TRBD1 (6 bases). The V gene lost 4 bases and the J gene lost 4 bases, with 10 bases spanning the gap. This CDR3 contains 13 residues. Germline V gives CDR1 SEHNR, CDR2 FQNEAQ (reference sequence). The CDR3 spells CASSWTAFTEAFF. The CDR3 nucleotides read TGTGCCAGCAGCTGGACAGCGTTCACTGAAGCTTTCTTT.

V usage is TRBV11-3 and J usage is TRBJ1-4; D not resolved. Trimming shortened V by 1 base and J by 5 bases, and 5 bases separated the two germline ends. The germline gives CDR1 SGHNT, CDR2 YENEEA. The CDR3 is 13 residues long. The CDR3: CASSLGPNEKLFF. The CDR3, as DNA: TGTGCCAGCAGCTTAGGGCCCAATGAAAAACTGTTTTTT.

This chain uses TRBV7-3 with TRBJ1-1; 7 bases fit TRBD1. The J segment lost 2 bases and the V segment lost 4 bases, leaving 7 bases of the junction unmatched. The CDR3 runs to 15 residues. Germline V gene data show CDR1 as SGHTA and CDR2 as FQGTGA. The CDR3 DNA reads TGTGCCAGCAGCTCGGCAGGGGGAGTTAACACTGAAGCTTTCTTT. Amino acids: CASSSAGGVNTEAFF.

V usage is TRBV5-4 and J usage is TRBJ2-3, with 8 nucleotides matching TRBD2. The CDR3 contains 16 residues. Germline V CDR1 and CDR2: SGHNT, YYREEE (reference sequence). The V gene end was trimmed by 1 base and the J gene end by 1 base; junction bases not matched to a gene: 5. The CDR3 sequence is CASSLMAGGGTDTQYF. CDR3 nucleotide sequence: TGTGCCAGCAGCTTGATGGCGGGAGGTGGCACAGATACGCAGTATTTT.

CDR3 sequence reads: CASSLGQDGDTQYF. The DNA of the CDR3 is TGCGCCAGCAGCCTCGGACAGGATGGAGATACGCAGTATTTT. The genes are TRBV4-3 and TRBJ2-3; 7 bases line up with TRBD1. After removal of 4 bases from V and 5 bases from J, the junction contained 6 bases not matched to a gene. The CDR3 is 14 residues long. Germline V gives CDR1 LGHNA, CDR2 YSLEER.

The chain recombines TRBV9 with TRBJ2-1; 11 bases match TRBD2. Germline V gene lookup returns CDR1 SGDLS and CDR2 YYNGEE. The V and J ends lost 0 bases and 5 bases, in that order; junction bases with no gene match: 1. The CDR3 runs 15 residues. CDR3 protein: CASSVEGLADNEQFF. The CDR3 region has the DNA TGTGCCAGCAGCGTAGAGGGACTAGCGGACAATGAGCAGTTCTTC.

V and J are TRBV27 and TRBJ1-1, with 9 bases matching TRBD1. V shed 4 bases, J shed 7 bases, and the junction held 13 bases outside the gene matches. The CDR3 has 16 residues. Germline V lookup: CDR1 MNHEY, CDR2 SMNVEV (reference sequence). The CDR3 DNA follows: TGTGCCAGCAGTTCCTCCAACAGGGGGCTATTGAGTGAAGCTTTCTTT. This codes for CASSSSNRGLLSEAFF.

The chain links TRBV9 to TRBJ2-3; D is undetermined. Germline V gene lookup returns CDR1 SGDLS and CDR2 YYNGEE. V was trimmed by 4 bases and J by 2 bases, leaving 11 bases between them. This CDR3 has 14 residues. The CDR3 loop reads CASSPRVFTDTQYF. As DNA, the CDR3 is TGTGCCAGCAGCCCACGCGTGTTCACAGATACGCAGTATTTT.

The J gene is TRBJ2-7, the V gene TRBV14; 7 positions agree with TRBD1. The germline gives CDR1 SGHDN, CDR2 FVKESK. V lost 4 bases, J lost 5 bases, and 8 bases stayed unmatched. This CDR3 comprises 14 residues. CDR3 in amino acids: CASSLPDRVHEQYV. The CDR3 DNA is TGTGCCAGCAGCCTACCCGACAGGGTCCACGAGCAGTACGTC.

A note on this clone: One end of the junction is discordant with germline, which a read error may explain. This chain joins TRBV7-9 and TRBJ2-7; possible D gene TRBD1, 7 bases. The length of the CDR3 is 15 residues. Germline lookup yields CDR1 SEHNR and CDR2 FQNEAQ (reference sequence). CDR3 amino acids: CSSRSLDRDLGEQYF. DNA for the CDR3: TGTTCCAGCAGATCACTCGACAGGGACTTAGGCGAGCAGTACTTC.

About this clone itself: This same CDR3 is encoded by further DNA sequences in the sample. The gene calls are TRBV18 and TRBJ2-3; 7 nucleotides align to TRBD1. J gave up 3 bases and V 3 bases, and 0 bases lay outside the gene matches. The V gene's germline CDR1 is KGHSH and CDR2 LQKENI. The CDR3 sequence is 13 residues long. This chain's CDR3 is CASSPRGTDTQYF. The CDR3 coding sequence is TGTGCCAGCTCACCCAGGGGGACAGATACGCAGTATTTT.